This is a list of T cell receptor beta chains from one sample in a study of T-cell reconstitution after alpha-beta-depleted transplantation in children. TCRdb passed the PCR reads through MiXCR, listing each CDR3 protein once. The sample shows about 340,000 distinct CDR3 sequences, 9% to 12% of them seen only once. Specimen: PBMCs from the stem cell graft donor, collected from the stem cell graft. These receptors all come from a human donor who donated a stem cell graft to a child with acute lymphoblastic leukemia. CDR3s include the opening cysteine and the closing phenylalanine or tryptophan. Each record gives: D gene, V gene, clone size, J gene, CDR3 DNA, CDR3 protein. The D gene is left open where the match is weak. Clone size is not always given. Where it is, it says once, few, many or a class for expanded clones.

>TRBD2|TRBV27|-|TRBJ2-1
TGTGCCAGCAGTTCCGGGACTAGCCCTATAAGGTACAGTGAGCAGTTCTTC
CASSSGTSPIRYSEQFF
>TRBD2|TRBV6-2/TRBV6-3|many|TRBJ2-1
TGTGCCAGCAGAGCTCTGGCGGGGGGTTCCTACAATGAGCAGTTCTTC
CASRALAGGSYNEQFF
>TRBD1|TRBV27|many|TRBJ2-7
TGTGCCAGCAGTTTACAGACAGGGACAAAGTACGAGCAGTACTTC
CASSLQTGTKYEQYF
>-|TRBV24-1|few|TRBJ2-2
TGTGCCACCAGTGATTTGCTCGCCGGGGAGCTGTTTTTT
CATSDLLAGELFF
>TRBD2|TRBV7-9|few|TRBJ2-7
TGTGCCAGCAGCTTAAGGGGTGCTAGCGGGAGGTACGAGCAGTACTTC
CASSLRGASGRYEQYF
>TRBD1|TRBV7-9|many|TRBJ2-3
TGTGCCAGCAGCCCGGGACAGGGGTGGACAGATACGCAGTATTTT
CASSPGQGWTDTQYF
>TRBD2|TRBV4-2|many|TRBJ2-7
TGTGCCAGCAGCCAGACTAGCGGCTACGAGCAGTACTTC
CASSQTSGYEQYF
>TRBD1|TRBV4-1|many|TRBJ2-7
TGCGCCAGCAGCCGGGTAACAGGGGCCCTCTACGAGCAGTACTTC
CASSRVTGALYEQYF
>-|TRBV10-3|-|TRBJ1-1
TGTGCCATCAGTGAGTCGGGGGGTATGAGCACTGAAGCTTTCTTT
CAISESGGMSTEAFF
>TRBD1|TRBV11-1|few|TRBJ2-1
TGTGCCAGCAGCCCGGACAGGGGTGGTGAGCAGTTCTTC
CASSPDRGGEQFF
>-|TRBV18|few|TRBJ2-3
TGTGCCAGCTCACAATTTTCTAGCGATACAGATACGCAGTATTTT
CASSQFSSDTDTQYF
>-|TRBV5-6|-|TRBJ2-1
TGTGCCAGCAGCTTGGAACGGGGGCCGGGACTGACATACAATGAGCAGTTCTTC
CASSLERGPGLTYNEQFF
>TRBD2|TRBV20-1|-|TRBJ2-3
TGCAGTGCTAGAGTAGATGCGGGAGCTTCTGCAGATACGCAGTATTTT
CSARVDAGASADTQYF